These 14 T cell receptor beta chains originate from one sample sequenced in a study of human T cells and chemical hapten exposure. TCRdb itself ran the RACE reads through MiXCR, one entry per CDR3 protein. This sample yields tens of thousands of distinct CDR3 sequences, of which roughly a tenth are seen a single time; around 10% belongs to the top ten. The time point was: pre-sensitization, week 0. Treatment in this sample: therapeutic diphenylcyclopropenone sensitization with weekly scalp DPC. The sequencing used whole blood, collected in connection with sensitization to the hapten diphenylcyclopropenone (DPC). The receptors stem from a man aged 35 to 55 with alopecia areata. Some clones in this sample may be carry-over from other donors' samples.

The chain couples TRBV7-2 to TRBJ2-3; possibly TRBD1 or TRBD2 for D (5 bases each). This CDR3 region has 17 residues. Germline V lookup: CDR1 SGHTA, CDR2 FQGNSA. V gave up 4 bases and J gave up 1 base, with 18 bases separating them. This chain's CDR3 is CASSSIRDPWGTDTQYF. The DNA of the CDR3 is TGTGCCAGCAGCTCTATCCGGGACCCATGGGGCACAGATACGCAGTATTTT.

This clonotype was counted a few times. In DNA, the CDR3 is TGTGCCAGCAGTACGGGGGGCGAGCAGTACTTC. The encoded protein is CASSTGGEQYF. This chain links TRBV11-2 with TRBJ2-7, with 7 nucleotides matching TRBD2. The length of the CDR3 is 11 residues. Germline values: CDR1 SGHAT, CDR2 FQNNGV. J was trimmed by 6 bases and V by 6 bases; bases with no gene match: 2.

This clonotype was seen a few times. This chain links TRBV28 with TRBJ1-5; D is unresolved. Trimming took 4 bases from V and 5 from J, leaving 6 bases between them. Germline CDR1 MDHEN, CDR2 SYDVKM. The CDR3 loop spans 12 amino acids. CDR3 DNA sequence: TGTGCCAGCAGTTCACTCCATCAGCCCCAGCATTTT. Its translation: CASSSLHQPQHF.

The genes are TRBV7-8 and TRBJ2-1; 8 nucleotides match TRBD2. The germline CDR1 and CDR2 sequences are SGHVS and FQNEAQ. J was trimmed by 2 bases and V by 2 bases; bases with no gene match: 5. This CDR3 is built from 16 residues. The CDR3 loop reads CASSLTGGVTYNEQFF. CDR3 bases: TGTGCCAGCAGCTTAACGGGAGGGGTCACCTACAATGAGCAGTTCTTC.

The gene calls are TRBV27 and TRBJ2-7, with D possibly being TRBD1 or TRBD2 (5 bases each). Germline-derived CDR1 and CDR2 are MNHEY and SMNVEV (reference sequence). CDR3 size: 15 residues. Trimming left V 4 bases short and J 1 base short, with 14 bases between. The CDR3 nucleotides are TGTGCCAGCAGTTCCCTCGGGGCGGCTTCCTACGAGCAGTACTTC. Amino acid sequence: CASSSLGAASYEQYF.

This clonotype was counted a few times. This chain joins TRBV28 and TRBJ2-1; D gene uncertain. The CDR3 is 12 residues long. CDR1 MDHEN and CDR2 SYDVKM come from the germline V gene. Trimming stripped 7 bases from V and 4 bases from J, with 8 bases between. The CDR3 spells CASKTVYNEQFF. In DNA form, the CDR3 reads TGTGCCAGCAAAACAGTATACAATGAGCAGTTCTTC.

This clonotype was detected a few times. The chain is built from TRBV18 and TRBJ2-5; a weak D match, TRBD2 (6 bases). This CDR3 has 14 residues. Trimming removed 6 bases from V and 5 bases from J, with 16 bases in between. CDR1 is KGHSH, CDR2 LQKENI, per germline. CDR3 DNA sequence: TGTGCCAGCTCGTCGAGGAGGGAGATTGAGACCCAGTACTTC. This codes for CASSSRREIETQYF.

Regarding this clonotype: The conserved phenylalanine or tryptophan is not found at the CDR3 terminus, so this likely reflects a read error. This chain links TRBV27 with TRBJ1-6; unclear D gene. V lost 5 bases and J lost 5, with 10 bases in between. Germline V gene sequence: CDR1 MNHEY, CDR2 SMNVEV (reference sequence). This CDR3 has 14 amino acids. The CDR3: CASSQLNDNSPLHL. CDR3 DNA: TGTGCCAGCAGTCAGCTGAACGATAATTCACCCCTCCACCTT.

This chain links TRBV7-2 with TRBJ1-1, with D hard to call. This CDR3 has 13 residues. V lost 8 bases and J lost 2, with 12 bases in between. The germline V gene has CDR1 SGHTA and CDR2 FQGNSA. The CDR3 is CASLVGINTEAFF. The CDR3 DNA is TGTGCCAGCCTCGTGGGAATCAACACTGAAGCTTTCTTT.

This clonotype has ten or more counts. The chain carries TRBV5-5 and TRBJ1-6, with D perhaps matching TRBD1 (6 bases). This CDR3 is 15 amino acids long. CDR1 is SGHKS, CDR2 YYEKEE, per germline (reference sequence). V was cut by 1 base and J by 6 bases, with 11 bases left in between. CDR3 bases: TGTGCCAGCAGCTTGCGGACAGAGGTTAATTCACCCCTCCACTTT. This translates into CASSLRTEVNSPLHF.

This clonotype appeared many times. The rearrangement links TRBV7-2 to TRBJ2-1, with 9 bases fitting TRBD1. After removal of 5 bases from V and 7 bases from J, the junction contained 3 bases not matched to a gene. There are 13 residues in the CDR3. Germline CDR1 reads SGHTA; CDR2 reads FQGNSA. This chain's CDR3 is CASSRDRVNEQFF. Here the CDR3 DNA reads TGTGCCAGCAGCAGGGACAGGGTAAATGAGCAGTTCTTC.

This clonotype was seen ten or more times. The V call is TRBV14, the J call TRBJ1-1, with 9 bases matching TRBD1. In germline, CDR1 is SGHDN, CDR2 FVKESK. V lost 0 bases to trimming and J lost 4 bases; unmatched junction nucleotides: 9. The CDR3 has 17 residues. The CDR3 nucleotides read TGTGCCAGCAGCCAAGACCACGCCCGGACAGGGGCCACTGAAGCTTTCTTT. Amino acid sequence: CASSQDHARTGATEAFF.

This clonotype was detected ten times or more. V gene TRBV27 combines with J gene TRBJ2-7; the D call may be TRBD1 or TRBD2 (5 bases each). Looked up from germline, CDR1 is MNHEY and CDR2 is SMNVEV (reference sequence). V lost 5 bases and J 1 base, leaving 21 bases between the germline ends. This CDR3 region has 17 residues. The CDR3 DNA follows: TGTGCCAGCAGTGAGGGAAGTGGGTACAGGCCTTCCTACGAGCAGTACTTC. It specifies CASSEGSGYRPSYEQYF.

This clonotype was seen ten or more times. This chain links TRBV3-1 with TRBJ2-7, with D hard to call. The length of the CDR3 is 13 residues. Germline-derived CDR1 and CDR2 are LGHDT and YNNKEL (reference sequence). The ends were cut back, 3 bases at V and 1 base at J, with 7 bases in the middle. Here the CDR3 DNA reads TGTGCCAGCAGCCATCGGCGATCCTACGAGCAGTACTTC. Encoded protein: CASSHRRSYEQYF.